A single sample gave rise to the 15 T cell receptor beta chains below, sequenced in a study of PD-L1 blockade in urothelial cancer. Generated by immunoSEQ multiplex PCR, the TCRdb table keeps only in-frame clones and is missing some. The sample has 50,000 to 55,000 clones, approximately 80% seen once; the top ten hold 1% to 1.5%. Regarding time point: pretreatment peripheral blood. Sequencing used PBMCs, obtained around atezolizumab (anti-PD-L1) treatment. Receptors were obtained from a man aged 45-65 years with urothelial cancer.

This chain's CDR3 is CASSPTTGAAFSEQYF. Written as DNA, the CDR3 is TGCGCCAGCAGCCCCACAACAGGGGCCGCCTTTTCCGAGCAGTACTTC. The gene calls are TRBV4-1 and TRBJ2-7; TRBD1 matches at 7 bases. Losses at the gene ends were 4 bases for V and 6 bases for J; bases not matched to a gene: 15. CDR3 length: 16 residues. The germline CDR1 and CDR2 sequences are MGHRA and YSYEKL.

The chain joins TRBV27 to TRBJ2-5; the match to TRBD2 covers 9 bases. V lost 3 bases to trimming and J lost 2 bases; unmatched junction nucleotides: 7. The germline V gene encodes CDR1 MNHEY and CDR2 SMNVEV (reference sequence). The CDR3 has 16 residues. Written as DNA, the CDR3 is TGTGCCAGCAGTTTGAGAACTAGCGGGTTTCAAGAGACCCAGTACTTC. It specifies CASSLRTSGFQETQYF.

This clone is a singleton in its sample. The V and J genes are TRBV6-4 and TRBJ1-4; a possible D gene is TRBD1 (5 bases). V lost 7 bases, J lost 4 bases, and 10 bases lay in between. Germline V gene data show CDR1 as MRHNA and CDR2 as SNTAGT. CDR3 length equals 13 residues. CDR3: CASKQVVNEKLFF. The CDR3 DNA reads TGTGCCAGCAAACAGGTAGTTAATGAAAAACTGTTTTTT.

The chain uses TRBV19 and TRBJ1-1, with 7 positions matching TRBD1. The junction had 4 bases not matched to a gene; V was cut back by 3 bases and J by 9 bases. Looked up from germline, CDR1 is LNHDA and CDR2 is SQIVND (reference sequence). The CDR3 totals 12 residues. The CDR3 is CASSIRQGQAFF. CDR3 DNA: TGTGCCAGTAGTATTCGACAGGGTCAAGCTTTCTTT. The full variable domain, completed using reference TRBV19 and TRBJ1-1, is DGGITQSPKYLFRKEGQNVTLSCEQNLNHDAMYWYRQDPGQGLRLIYYSQIVNDFQKGDIAEGYSVSREKKESFPLTVTSAQKNPTAFYLCASSIRQGQAFFGQGTRLTVV.

The gene calls are TRBV27 and TRBJ1-5; perhaps TRBD1 as D (6 bases). The V end lost 6 bases, the J end lost 4 bases, and 22 bases lay between the germline ends. The CDR3 totals 17 residues. Germline V gives CDR1 MNHEY, CDR2 SMNVEV (reference sequence). The CDR3 sequence is CASSPQIDRLPNQPQHF. CDR3 nucleotides: TGTGCCAGCAGCCCCCAGATAGACAGGCTCCCAAATCAGCCCCAGCATTTT.

In its sample, this clone was seen once. The rearrangement joins TRBV7-9 to TRBJ2-7; the D is unclear. The V end was cut by 5 bases, the J end by 4 bases, with 6 bases between. The germline gives CDR1 SEHNR, CDR2 FQNEAQ (reference sequence). The CDR3 is 11 residues long. CDR3 loop: CASSLQYEQYF. In DNA form, the CDR3 reads TGTGCCAGCAGCCTCCAGTACGAGCAGTACTTC.

The chain uses TRBV5-4 and TRBJ1-1, with D tentatively TRBD1 (6 bases). Germline lookup yields CDR1 SGHNT and CDR2 YYREEE (reference sequence). The CDR3 sequence is 15 residues long. Deletions cut 3 bases from V and 1 base from J, with 13 bases between. This CDR3 is CASSSQTGSNTEAFF. CDR3 nucleotide sequence: TGTGCCAGCAGCTCCCAGACAGGTTCGAACACTGAAGCTTTCTTT.

This chain joins TRBV5-8 and TRBJ2-2, with a possible D match to TRBD1 (5 bases). V was pared by 2 bases and J by 3 bases, with 11 bases between. The CDR3 has 15 amino acids. The V gene's germline CDR1 is SGHTS and CDR2 YDEGEE. The CDR3 loop reads CASSFKQAYTGELFF. CDR3 DNA: TGTGCCAGCAGCTTCAAACAGGCCTACACCGGGGAGCTGTTTTTT.

The V and J genes are TRBV30 and TRBJ1-2; maybe TRBD1 (6 bases). Trimming pared 3 bases from V and 4 bases from J, leaving 12 bases between. In germline, CDR1 is GTSNPN, CDR2 SVGIG (reference sequence). The CDR3 length is 13 residues. The CDR3 region has the DNA TGTGCCTGGAGCCACGGGACAACCTATGGCTACACCTTC. Amino acids: CAWSHGTTYGYTF.

The chain joins TRBV7-2 to TRBJ2-5, with 8 bases that match TRBD2. CDR1 is SGHTA and CDR2 is FQGNSA in the germline V gene. This CDR3 region has 13 residues. J gave up 2 bases and V 6 bases, and 2 bases lay outside the gene matches. The CDR3 loop reads CASRRGGQETQYF. The DNA for the CDR3 is TGTGCCAGCAGGCGCGGGGGGCAAGAGACCCAGTACTTC.

The rearrangement joins TRBV7-9 to TRBJ2-1; 11 bases agree with TRBD2. From germline, CDR1 is SEHNR and CDR2 FQNEAQ (reference sequence). Germline trimming cut 5 bases from V and 7 bases from J; bases unmatched to any gene: 7. The CDR3 runs 15 residues. The CDR3: CASSRVGTSGNEQFF. CDR3 DNA: TGTGCCAGCAGCCGAGTCGGGACTAGCGGAAATGAGCAGTTCTTC.

This chain joins TRBV30 and TRBJ1-2; 9 nucleotides match TRBD1. This CDR3 region has 13 residues. Germline CDR1 is GTSNPN and CDR2 is SVGIG (reference sequence). Trimming cost V 3 bases and J 1 base; bases outside gene matches: 0. CDR3 sequence (DNA): TGTGCCTGGAGGGACAGGGGTAACTATGGCTACACCTTC. Amino acids: CAWRDRGNYGYTF.

This rearrangement joins TRBV5-6 to TRBJ1-1; D not resolved. Germline loops: CDR1 SGHDT, CDR2 YYEEEE. The CDR3 contains 15 residues. The V end lost 4 bases, the J end lost 1 base, and 14 bases lay between the germline ends. The CDR3 spells CASSRVGGQNTEAFF. The CDR3 DNA follows: TGTGCCAGCAGCCGGGTTGGAGGGCAGAACACTGAAGCTTTCTTT.

The genes are TRBV5-1 and TRBJ2-7; 10 nucleotides align to TRBD2. The CDR3 loop spans 16 amino acids. The trim removed 4 bases at V and 2 bases at J, leaving 9 bases unmatched. Germline lookup yields CDR1 SGHRS and CDR2 YFSETQ. Here the CDR3 DNA reads TGCGCCAGCAGCGCAGGGGTAGCGGGGGGCACCTACGAGCAGTACTTC. Encoded protein: CASSAGVAGGTYEQYF. Using reference TRBV5-1 and TRBJ2-7 for the parts outside the CDR3, the full variable domain is KAGVTQTPRYLIKTRGQQVTLSCSPISGHRSVSWYQQTPGQGLQFLFEYFSETQRNKGNFPGRFSGRQFSNSRSEMNVSTLELGDSALYLCASSAGVAGGTYEQYFGPGTRLTVT.

The chain has TRBV7-3 and TRBJ2-3; possible D gene TRBD1, 6 bases. The CDR3 runs 12 residues. CDR1 is SGHTA, CDR2 FQGTGA, per germline. Trimming cost V 1 base and J 8 bases, with 7 bases left between them. This CDR3 is CASSLKGGTQYF. The CDR3 DNA reads as TGTGCCAGCAGCTTAAAAGGGGGTACGCAGTATTTT.